This T cell receptor (beta chain) originates from a study of T cell responses to AZD1222 COVID-19 vaccine. The repertoire was sequenced with immunoSEQ multiplex PCR; TCRdb's copy has only in-frame clones and lacks some. The sample lists about 110,000 clones, about nine tenths occurring once. CDR3 length: 14 residues. Losses at the gene ends were 5 bases for V and 3 bases for J; bases not matched to a gene: 5. Germline CDR1 reads SGHDT; CDR2 reads YYEEEE. The V call is TRBV5-6, the J call TRBJ1-2, with 9 bases identical to TRBD1. The sample was peripheral blood, taken on day 0 of AZD1222 vaccination. This receptor was taken from an adult in good health. For the CDR3, the DNA is TGTGCCAGCAGACGCACAGGGGGCGACTATGGCTACACCTTC. Its translation: CASRRTGGDYGYTF.